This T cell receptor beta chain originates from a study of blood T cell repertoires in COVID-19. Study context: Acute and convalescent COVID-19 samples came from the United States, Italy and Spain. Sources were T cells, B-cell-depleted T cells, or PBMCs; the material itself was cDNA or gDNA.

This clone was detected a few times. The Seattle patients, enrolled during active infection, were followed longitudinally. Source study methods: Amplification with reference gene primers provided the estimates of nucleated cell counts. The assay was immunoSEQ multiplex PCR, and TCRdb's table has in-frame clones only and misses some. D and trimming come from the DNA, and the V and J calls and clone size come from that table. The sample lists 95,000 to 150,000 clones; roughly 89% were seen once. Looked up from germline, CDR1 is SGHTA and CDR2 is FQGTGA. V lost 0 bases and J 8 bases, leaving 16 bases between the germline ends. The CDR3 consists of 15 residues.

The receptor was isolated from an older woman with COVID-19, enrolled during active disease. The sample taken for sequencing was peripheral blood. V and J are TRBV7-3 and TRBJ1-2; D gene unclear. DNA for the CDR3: TGTGCCAGCAGCTTAACTGTAGTCCTGAATGAAGGCTACACCTTC. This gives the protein CASSLTVVLNEGYTF. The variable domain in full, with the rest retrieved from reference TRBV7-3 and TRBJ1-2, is GAGVSQTPSNKVTEKGKYVELRCDPISGHTALYWYRQSLGQGPEFLIYFQGTGAADDSGLPNDRFFAVRPEGSVSTLKIQRTERGDSAVYLCASSLTVVLNEGYTFGSGTRLTVV.